Listed below are T cell receptor beta chains from one sample, sequenced in a study of T cells in localized non-small cell lung cancer. Clones were sequenced by immunoSEQ multiplex PCR, and TCRdb holds only the in-frame ones, with some missing. The sample comprises just under 35,000 clones, 85% to 95% of which are singletons, and 12% rests with the top ten. Sequenced material: peripheral blood mononuclear cells, taken before any cancer treatment. All receptors come from a female donor at least 60 years old with stage II lung adenocarcinoma. CDR3s include the opening cysteine and the closing phenylalanine or tryptophan. Each record gives: J gene, clone size, V gene, CDR3 protein. Clone sizes are given selectively: once, few, many, or a class where the clone is expanded.

J gene: TRBJ2-5
clone size: .
V gene: TRBV5-4
CDR3 protein: CASSIRDTQETQYF

J gene: TRBJ1-1
clone size: .
V gene: TRBV5-1
CDR3 protein: CASSVQTANTEAFF

J gene: TRBJ2-2
clone size: .
V gene: TRBV2
CDR3 protein: CASRENTGELFF

J gene: TRBJ2-1
clone size: .
V gene: TRBV7-9
CDR3 protein: CASSAGTSGNNEQFF

J gene: TRBJ1-4
clone size: .
V gene: TRBV4-3
CDR3 protein: CASSQDRGRGEKLFF

J gene: TRBJ2-7
clone size: .
V gene: TRBV18
CDR3 protein: CASSPQGLVYEQYF

J gene: TRBJ2-7
clone size: .
V gene: TRBV12-2
CDR3 protein: CASRRCGSQLCEQYF

J gene: TRBJ1-6
clone size: .
V gene: TRBV29-1
CDR3 protein: CSVSGTGDSPLHF

J gene: TRBJ1-2
clone size: .
V gene: TRBV13
CDR3 protein: CASSSYDRDQIYGYTF

J gene: TRBJ2-1
clone size: .
V gene: TRBV28
CDR3 protein: CASSRGRTLSEQFF

J gene: TRBJ1-2
clone size: .
V gene: TRBV28
CDR3 protein: CASSPSIGYGYTF

J gene: TRBJ1-5
clone size: .
V gene: TRBV7-9
CDR3 protein: CASSFVTPGQNSNQPQHF

J gene: TRBJ2-1
clone size: .
V gene: TRBV2
CDR3 protein: CASTRLAGGPNEQFF

J gene: TRBJ2-3
clone size: .
V gene: TRBV4-2
CDR3 protein: CASSQGPIAGDTQYF

J gene: TRBJ2-5
clone size: .
V gene: TRBV5-8
CDR3 protein: CASSLPGGVHQETQYF

J gene: TRBJ2-5
clone size: once
V gene: TRBV29-1
CDR3 protein: CSVEGPGQGRETQYF

J gene: TRBJ2-7
clone size: .
V gene: TRBV27
CDR3 protein: CASSPGQKEQYF

J gene: TRBJ2-7
clone size: .
V gene: TRBV28
CDR3 protein: CASSLLSGRGGTNPYEQYF

J gene: TRBJ1-1
clone size: .
V gene: TRBV28
CDR3 protein: CASSPRPSAEAFF

J gene: TRBJ1-1
clone size: .
V gene: TRBV7-2
CDR3 protein: CASSLGAFF

J gene: TRBJ2-3
clone size: .
V gene: TRBV9
CDR3 protein: CASSVAGTSGRAADTQYF

J gene: TRBJ1-4
clone size: once
V gene: TRBV5-6
CDR3 protein: CASSRLHEKLFF

J gene: TRBJ2-7
clone size: .
V gene: TRBV10-3
CDR3 protein: CAIKGYRNYEQYF

J gene: TRBJ1-1
clone size: .
V gene: TRBV5-1
CDR3 protein: CASSSQQGATEAFF

J gene: TRBJ2-3
clone size: once
V gene: TRBV5-1
CDR3 protein: CASSSSLGDTQYF

J gene: TRBJ2-5
clone size: .
V gene: TRBV6-1
CDR3 protein: CASSAGTSGPKTQYF

J gene: TRBJ1-1
clone size: .
V gene: TRBV18
CDR3 protein: CASSTGPAGVYTEAFF

J gene: TRBJ2-1
clone size: .
V gene: TRBV4-1
CDR3 protein: CASSQEQARRNEQFF

J gene: TRBJ2-7
clone size: .
V gene: TRBV30
CDR3 protein: CAWSRDYEQYF

J gene: TRBJ2-4
clone size: .
V gene: TRBV28
CDR3 protein: CASSLGQGAKNIQYF

J gene: TRBJ1-1
clone size: .
V gene: TRBV7-8
CDR3 protein: CASSLIIGGNTEAFF

J gene: TRBJ2-1
clone size: .
V gene: TRBV11-2
CDR3 protein: CASSALTGALYNEQFF

J gene: TRBJ2-3
clone size: once
V gene: TRBV19
CDR3 protein: CASSIESGTDTQYF

J gene: TRBJ2-5
clone size: .
V gene: TRBV7-2
CDR3 protein: CASSLGGLETQYF

J gene: TRBJ1-1
clone size: few
V gene: TRBV28
CDR3 protein: CASSPRLTGNTEAFF

J gene: TRBJ2-3
clone size: .
V gene: TRBV19
CDR3 protein: CASSFGGGQGADTQYF

J gene: TRBJ1-1
clone size: .
V gene: TRBV18
CDR3 protein: CAGRGTLNTEAFF

J gene: TRBJ2-1
clone size: .
V gene: TRBV5-1
CDR3 protein: CASSRGTGNSPFF

J gene: TRBJ2-7
clone size: .
V gene: TRBV11-2
CDR3 protein: CASSLDLSAEQYF

J gene: TRBJ2-4
clone size: few
V gene: TRBV10-3
CDR3 protein: CAISEGTGAGENIQYF

J gene: TRBJ2-3
clone size: .
V gene: TRBV18
CDR3 protein: CASSPGLAYTQYF

J gene: TRBJ1-1
clone size: few
V gene: TRBV6-1
CDR3 protein: CASRVGILDTEAFF

J gene: TRBJ1-5
clone size: .
V gene: TRBV30
CDR3 protein: CACESASNQPQHF

J gene: TRBJ2-5
clone size: .
V gene: TRBV29-1
CDR3 protein: CSTETSGGAGGETQYF

J gene: TRBJ1-6
clone size: once
V gene: TRBV28
CDR3 protein: CASSPWGDNSPLHF

J gene: TRBJ1-1
clone size: .
V gene: TRBV28
CDR3 protein: CASSPRDRIWMAFF

J gene: TRBJ1-2
clone size: once
V gene: TRBV18
CDR3 protein: CASSPGTPSDYGYTF

J gene: TRBJ1-1
clone size: .
V gene: TRBV5-5
CDR3 protein: CASSLGYLDPEAFF

J gene: TRBJ2-7
clone size: .
V gene: TRBV5-1
CDR3 protein: CASSLPSYEQYF

J gene: TRBJ2-1
clone size: .
V gene: TRBV2
CDR3 protein: CASSETSGGTKEQFF

J gene: TRBJ2-7
clone size: .
V gene: TRBV27
CDR3 protein: CASRKGQGINYEQYF

J gene: TRBJ1-6
clone size: .
V gene: TRBV28
CDR3 protein: CASSFNTYNSPLHF

J gene: TRBJ1-3
clone size: .
V gene: TRBV5-6
CDR3 protein: CASSWGSSTGNTIYF

J gene: TRBJ2-2
clone size: few
V gene: TRBV6-5
CDR3 protein: CASSYGGTGELFF

J gene: TRBJ2-7
clone size: .
V gene: TRBV7-9
CDR3 protein: CASSLGPAGGYEQYF

J gene: TRBJ2-7
clone size: .
V gene: TRBV2
CDR3 protein: CASMVLEQYF